Listed here are 10 T cell receptor beta chains from one sample, sequenced in a study of T cells after yellow fever vaccination. TCRdb reprocessed the 5' RACE reads via MiXCR and lists one record per CDR3 protein. The data hold 95,000 to 150,000 distinct CDR3 sequences, with more than 6% observed a single time. The sample here was CD4+ T cells sorted from PBMCs, taken more than 8 days after the first yellow fever vaccination. All receptors derive from a man between 18 and 35 years old who received the YFV17D yellow fever vaccine.

This clonotype was counted many times. The genes are TRBV5-1 and TRBJ1-6; no definite D call. CDR3 length: 12 amino acids. Germline CDR1 and CDR2: SGHRS and YFSETQ. V shed 3 bases and J shed 10 bases, with 8 bases lying between them. The CDR3 here is CASSSEGSPLHF. In DNA, the CDR3 is TGCGCCAGCAGCTCCGAAGGCTCACCCCTCCACTTT.

This clonotype was detected ten times or more. The genes are TRBV7-2 and TRBJ1-6, with D perhaps TRBD1 (6 bases). CDR1 SGHTA and CDR2 FQGNSA come from the germline V gene. V lost 3 bases to trimming and J lost 11 bases, with 11 bases between them. The CDR3 extends over 13 amino acids. CDR3 in amino acids: CASSFRGKAPLHF. The CDR3 bases are TGTGCCAGCAGCTTCAGGGGTAAGGCACCCCTCCACTTT. Using reference TRBV7-2 and TRBJ1-6 for the parts outside the CDR3, the full variable domain is GAGVSQSPSNKVTEKGKDVELRCDPISGHTALYWYRQSLGQGLEFLIYFQGNSAPDKSGLPSDRFSAERTGGSVSTLTIQRTQQEDSAVYLCASSFRGKAPLHFGNGTRLTVT.

This clonotype appeared once. Given a much more abundant clone one base away, this may be a read error. This rearrangement joins TRBV27 to TRBJ2-7, with a possible D match to TRBD1 (6 bases). Looked up from germline, CDR1 is MNHEY and CDR2 is SMNVEV (reference sequence). CDR3 length: 13 residues. The CDR3 coding sequence is TGTGCCAGCAGACGGACAGCCTCCTCCGAGCAGTACTTC. Translated: CASRRTASSEQYF.

In this sample, this clonotype turned up many times. The chain couples TRBV10-2 to TRBJ1-6; D uncertain. This CDR3 is 14 amino acids long. Looked up from germline, CDR1 is WSHSY and CDR2 is SAAADI. Trimming pared 7 bases from V and 7 bases from J, leaving 14 bases between. CDR3 nucleotide sequence: TGCGCCAGCAAGATGACGGATAGGAATTCACCCCTCCACTTT. This translates into CASKMTDRNSPLHF.

This clonotype came up many times. The chain is built from TRBV6-4 and TRBJ2-3; D gene uncertain. The V and J ends lost 11 bases and 1 base respectively, with 7 bases between them. In germline, CDR1 is MRHNA, CDR2 SNTAGT. The CDR3 consists of 11 residues. In DNA form, the CDR3 reads TGTGCCCCACCCCGCACAGATACGCAGTATTTT. This gives the protein CAPPRTDTQYF.

On this clonotype: A clone one base away is much larger, so this may be a read error. The chain has TRBV12-3 or TRBV12-4 and TRBJ2-3; a possible D gene is TRBD1 (6 bases). V lost 6 bases to trimming and J lost 6 bases, with 13 bases between them. The CDR3 loop spans 13 amino acids. Here the CDR3 reads CASSSGACDTQYF. The CDR3 coding sequence is TGTGCCAGCAGCTCAGGGGCTTGTGATACGCAGTATTTT.

This clonotype was seen only a few times. The rearrangement joins TRBV5-1 to TRBJ2-7; 8 bases are a match to TRBD1. The J segment lost 7 bases and the V segment lost 0 bases, leaving 9 bases of the junction unmatched. This CDR3 has 15 amino acids. Germline V gives CDR1 SGHRS, CDR2 YFSETQ. CDR3 protein: CASSLETGADGEQYF. CDR3 DNA: TGCGCCAGCAGCTTGGAGACAGGGGCGGATGGAGAGCAGTACTTC.

This clonotype occurred many times. The rearrangement links TRBV7-6 to TRBJ2-7; TRBD2 aligns across 8 bases. V was pared by 5 bases and J by 0 bases, with 0 bases of the junction left unmatched. CDR3 length equals 13 residues. The germline gives CDR1 SGHVS, CDR2 FNYEAQ. This CDR3 is CASSRGGSYEQYF. CDR3 nucleotide sequence: TGTGCCAGCAGCCGGGGGGGCTCCTACGAGCAGTACTTC. The full variable domain, completed using reference TRBV7-6 and TRBJ2-7, is GAGVSQSPRYKVTKRGQDVALRCDPISGHVSLYWYRQALGQGPEFLTYFNYEAQQDKSGLPNDRFSAERPEGSISTLTIQRTEQRDSAMYRCASSRGGSYEQYFGPGTRLTVT.

Notes on this clonotype: With a much larger clone just one base away, this may be a read error. The chain employs TRBV7-2 and TRBJ2-4; weak D call: TRBD2 (6 bases). CDR1 SGHTA and CDR2 FQGNSA come from the germline V gene. This CDR3 region has 16 residues. Trimming removed 1 base at V and 8 bases at J, with 18 bases between. This CDR3 reads CASSLEAEGLGYIQYF. CDR3 in DNA: TGTGCCAGCAGCTTAGAAGCGGAGGGATTGGGGTACATTCAGTACTTC.

This clonotype was counted ten times or more. The chain is built from TRBV7-9 and TRBJ2-3, with D possibly being TRBD1 or TRBD2 (6 bases each). The CDR3 is 16 amino acids. Germline-derived CDR1 and CDR2 are SEHNR and FQNEAQ (reference sequence). The ends were cut back, 5 bases at V and 2 bases at J, with 17 bases in the middle. The chain's CDR3 is CASSPRRGTFTDTQYF. The DNA of the CDR3 is TGTGCCAGCAGCCCAAGACGGGGGACATTCACAGATACGCAGTATTTT.